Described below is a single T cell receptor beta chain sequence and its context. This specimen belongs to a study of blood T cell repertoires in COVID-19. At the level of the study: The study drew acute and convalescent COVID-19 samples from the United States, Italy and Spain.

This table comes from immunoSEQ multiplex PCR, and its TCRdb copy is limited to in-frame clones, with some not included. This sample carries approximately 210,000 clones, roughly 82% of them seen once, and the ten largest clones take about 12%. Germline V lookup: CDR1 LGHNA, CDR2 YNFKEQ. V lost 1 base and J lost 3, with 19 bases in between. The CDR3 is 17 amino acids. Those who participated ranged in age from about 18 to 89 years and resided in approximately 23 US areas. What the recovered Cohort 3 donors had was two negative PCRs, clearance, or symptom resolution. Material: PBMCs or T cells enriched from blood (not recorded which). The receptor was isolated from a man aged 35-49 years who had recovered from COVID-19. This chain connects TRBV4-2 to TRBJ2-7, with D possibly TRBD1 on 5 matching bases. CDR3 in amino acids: CASSQGALGHYNYEQYF. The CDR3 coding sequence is TGTGCCAGCAGCCAAGGGGCCCTGGGGCACTACAACTACGAGCAGTACTTC.